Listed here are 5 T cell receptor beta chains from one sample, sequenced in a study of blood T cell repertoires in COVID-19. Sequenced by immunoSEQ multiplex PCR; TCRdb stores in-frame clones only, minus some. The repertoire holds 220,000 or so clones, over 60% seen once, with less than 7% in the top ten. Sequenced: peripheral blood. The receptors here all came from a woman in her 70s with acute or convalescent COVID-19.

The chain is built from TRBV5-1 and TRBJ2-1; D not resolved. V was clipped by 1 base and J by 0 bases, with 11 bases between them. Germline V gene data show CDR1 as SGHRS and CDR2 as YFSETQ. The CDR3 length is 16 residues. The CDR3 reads CASSLISVSSYNEQFF. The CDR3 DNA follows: TGCGCCAGCAGCTTGATTAGTGTGAGCTCCTACAATGAGCAGTTCTTC.

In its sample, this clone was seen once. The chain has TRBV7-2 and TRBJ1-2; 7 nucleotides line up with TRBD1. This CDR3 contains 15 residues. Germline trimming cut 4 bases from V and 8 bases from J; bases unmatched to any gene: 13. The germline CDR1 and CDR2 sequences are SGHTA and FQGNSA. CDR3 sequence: CASSSAQTGVDGYTF. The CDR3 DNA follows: TGTGCCAGCAGCTCCGCCCAAACAGGGGTCGACGGCTACACCTTC. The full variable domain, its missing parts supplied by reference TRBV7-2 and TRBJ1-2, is GAGVSQSPSNKVTEKGKDVELRCDPISGHTALYWYRQSLGQGLEFLIYFQGNSAPDKSGLPSDRFSAERTGGSVSTLTIQRTQQEDSAVYLCASSSAQTGVDGYTFGSGTRLTVV.

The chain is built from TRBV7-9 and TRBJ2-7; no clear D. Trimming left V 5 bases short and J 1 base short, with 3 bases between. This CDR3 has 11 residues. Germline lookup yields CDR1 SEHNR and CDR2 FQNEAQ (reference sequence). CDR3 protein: CASSPSYEQYF. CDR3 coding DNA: TGTGCCAGCAGCCCGTCCTACGAGCAGTACTTC.

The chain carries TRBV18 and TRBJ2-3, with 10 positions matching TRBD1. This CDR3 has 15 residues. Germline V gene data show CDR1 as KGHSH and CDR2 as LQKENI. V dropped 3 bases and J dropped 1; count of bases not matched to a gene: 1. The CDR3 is CASSPTGGGTDTQYF. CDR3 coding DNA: TGTGCCAGCTCACCGACAGGGGGCGGCACAGATACGCAGTATTTT.

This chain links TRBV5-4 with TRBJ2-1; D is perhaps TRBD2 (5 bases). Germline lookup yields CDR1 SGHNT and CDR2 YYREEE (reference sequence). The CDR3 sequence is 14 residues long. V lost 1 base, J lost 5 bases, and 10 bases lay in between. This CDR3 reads CASSLFRRDNEQFF. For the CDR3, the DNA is TGTGCCAGCAGCTTGTTTAGGCGGGACAATGAGCAGTTCTTC.